This T cell receptor (beta chain) was obtained from a study of blood T cell repertoires in COVID-19. Whole-study context: The origin of the acute and convalescent COVID-19 samples was the United States, Italy and Spain.

This table comes from immunoSEQ multiplex PCR, and its TCRdb copy is limited to in-frame clones, with some not included. Here the sample spans some 90,000 clones, roughly 70% being singletons. Sequencing was done on a sample of peripheral blood. The TCR originated in a woman in her sixties or seventies in a cohort sampled during active or convalescent COVID-19.

CDR3 sequence (DNA): TGTGCCAGCAGCTTCGTTTCCTATGGCTACACCTTC. Protein: CASSFVSYGYTF. This rearrangement joins TRBV5-6 to TRBJ1-2; D is uncertain. Looked up from germline, CDR1 is SGHDT and CDR2 is YYEEEE. CDR3 size: 12 residues. V was cut by 2 bases and J by 4 bases, with 6 bases left in between.